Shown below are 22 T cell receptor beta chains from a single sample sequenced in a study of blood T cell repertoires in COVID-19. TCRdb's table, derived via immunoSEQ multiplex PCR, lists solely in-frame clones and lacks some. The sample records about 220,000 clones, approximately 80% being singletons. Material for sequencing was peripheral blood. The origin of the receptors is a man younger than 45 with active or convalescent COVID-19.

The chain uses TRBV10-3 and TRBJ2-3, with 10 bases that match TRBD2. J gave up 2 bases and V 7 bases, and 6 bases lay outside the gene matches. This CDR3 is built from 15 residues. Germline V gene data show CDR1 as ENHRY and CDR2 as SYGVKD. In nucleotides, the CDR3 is TGTGCCATCACTGGACTAGCGGTTACCACAGATACGCAGTATTTT. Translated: CAITGLAVTTDTQYF.

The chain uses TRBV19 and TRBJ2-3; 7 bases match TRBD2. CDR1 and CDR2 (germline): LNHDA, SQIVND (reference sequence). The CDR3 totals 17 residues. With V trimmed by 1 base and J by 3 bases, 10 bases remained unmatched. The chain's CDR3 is CASSIVNSGVGTDTQYF. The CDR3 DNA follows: TGTGCCAGTAGTATAGTCAACAGCGGGGTTGGTACAGATACGCAGTATTTT.

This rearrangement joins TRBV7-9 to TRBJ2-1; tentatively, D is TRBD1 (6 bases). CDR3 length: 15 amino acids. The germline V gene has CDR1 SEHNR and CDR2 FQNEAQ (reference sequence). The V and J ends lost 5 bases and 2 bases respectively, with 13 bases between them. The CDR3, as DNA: TGTGCCAGCAGCCCAGGGGCTACAACCTACAATGAGCAGTTCTTC. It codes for CASSPGATTYNEQFF.

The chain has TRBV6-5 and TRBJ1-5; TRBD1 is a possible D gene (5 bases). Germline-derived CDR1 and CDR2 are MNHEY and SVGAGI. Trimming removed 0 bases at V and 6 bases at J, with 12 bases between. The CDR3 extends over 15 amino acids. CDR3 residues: CASSYSAGFGQPQHF. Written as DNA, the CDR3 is TGTGCCAGCAGTTACTCGGCAGGGTTCGGTCAGCCCCAGCATTTT.

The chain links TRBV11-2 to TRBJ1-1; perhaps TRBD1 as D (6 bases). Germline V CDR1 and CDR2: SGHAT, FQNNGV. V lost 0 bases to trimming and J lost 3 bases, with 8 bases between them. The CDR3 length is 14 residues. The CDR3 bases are TGTGCCAGCAGCTTAGACGGACAGTACACTGAAGCTTTCTTT. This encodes CASSLDGQYTEAFF.

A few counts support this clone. For the CDR3, the DNA is TGTGCCAGCAGTCGGGCGGGAGATACGCAGTATTTT. Translation gives CASSRAGDTQYF. The chain couples TRBV27 to TRBJ2-3; D possibly corresponds to TRBD2 (5 bases). Trimming took off 5 bases at V and 5 bases at J, with 8 bases between the two ends. CDR3 length equals 12 residues. Germline-derived CDR1 and CDR2 are MNHEY and SMNVEV (reference sequence).

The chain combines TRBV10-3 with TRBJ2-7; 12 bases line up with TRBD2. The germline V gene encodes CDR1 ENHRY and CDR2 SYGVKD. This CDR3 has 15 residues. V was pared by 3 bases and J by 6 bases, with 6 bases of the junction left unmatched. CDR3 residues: CAISDGLAGGIEQYF. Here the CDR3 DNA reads TGTGCCATCAGTGACGGGCTAGCGGGGGGGATCGAGCAGTACTTC.

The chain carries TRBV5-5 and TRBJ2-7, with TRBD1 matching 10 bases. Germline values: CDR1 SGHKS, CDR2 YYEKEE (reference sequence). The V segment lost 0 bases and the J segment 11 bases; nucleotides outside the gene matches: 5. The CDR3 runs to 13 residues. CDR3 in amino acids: CASSLVTGGEEYF. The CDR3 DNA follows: TGTGCCAGCAGCTTGGTGACAGGGGGCGAAGAGTACTTC. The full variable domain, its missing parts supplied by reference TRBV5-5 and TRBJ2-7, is DAGVTQSPTHLIKTRGQQVTLRCSPISGHKSVSWYQQVLGQGPQFIFQYYEKEERGRGNFPDRFSARQFPNYSSELNVNALLLGDSALYLCASSLVTGGEEYFGPGTRLTVT.

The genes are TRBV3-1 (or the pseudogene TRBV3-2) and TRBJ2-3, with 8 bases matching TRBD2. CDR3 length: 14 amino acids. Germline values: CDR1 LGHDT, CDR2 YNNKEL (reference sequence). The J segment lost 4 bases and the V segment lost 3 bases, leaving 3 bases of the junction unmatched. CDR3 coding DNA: TGTGCCAGCAGCCATGGACTAGCTGCAGATACGCAGTATTTT. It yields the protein CASSHGLAADTQYF.

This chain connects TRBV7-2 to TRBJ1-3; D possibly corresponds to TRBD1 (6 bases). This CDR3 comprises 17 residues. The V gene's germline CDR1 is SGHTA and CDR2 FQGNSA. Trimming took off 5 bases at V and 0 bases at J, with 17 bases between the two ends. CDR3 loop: CASSKTGPPLSGNTIYF. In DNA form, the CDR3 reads TGTGCCAGCAGCAAAACAGGGCCCCCCCTCTCTGGAAACACCATATATTTT.

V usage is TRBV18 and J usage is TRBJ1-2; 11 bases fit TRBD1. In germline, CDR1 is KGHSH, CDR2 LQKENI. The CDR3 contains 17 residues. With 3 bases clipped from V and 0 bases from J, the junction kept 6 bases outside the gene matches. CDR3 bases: TGTGCCAGCTCACCTCCCGGGACAGGGGGGACTAACTATGGCTACACCTTC. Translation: CASSPPGTGGTNYGYTF.

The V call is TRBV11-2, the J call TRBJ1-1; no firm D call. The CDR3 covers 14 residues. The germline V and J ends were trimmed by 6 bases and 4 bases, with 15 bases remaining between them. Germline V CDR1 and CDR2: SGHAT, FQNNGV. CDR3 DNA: TGTGCCAGCAGGTGGAATCAGGCTGTCACTGAAGCTTTCTTT. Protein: CASRWNQAVTEAFF. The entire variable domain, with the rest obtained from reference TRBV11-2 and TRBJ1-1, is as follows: EAGVAQSPRYKIIEKRQSVAFWCNPISGHATLYWYQQILGQGPKLLIQFQNNGVVDDSQLPKDRFSAERLKGVDSTLKIQPAKLEDSAVYLCASRWNQAVTEAFFGQGTRLTVV.

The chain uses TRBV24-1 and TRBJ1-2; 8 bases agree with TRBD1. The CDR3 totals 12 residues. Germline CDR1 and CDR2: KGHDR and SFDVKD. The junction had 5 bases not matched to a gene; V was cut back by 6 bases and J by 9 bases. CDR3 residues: CATSPGQASYTF. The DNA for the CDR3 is TGTGCCACCAGTCCGGGACAGGCTAGCTACACCTTC.

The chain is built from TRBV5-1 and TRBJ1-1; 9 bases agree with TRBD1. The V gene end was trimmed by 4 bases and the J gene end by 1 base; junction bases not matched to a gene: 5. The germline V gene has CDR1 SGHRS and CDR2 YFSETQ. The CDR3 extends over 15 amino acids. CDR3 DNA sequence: TGCGCCAGCAGCCAGGACAGGGGAGGGAACACTGAAGCTTTCTTT. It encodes CASSQDRGGNTEAFF.

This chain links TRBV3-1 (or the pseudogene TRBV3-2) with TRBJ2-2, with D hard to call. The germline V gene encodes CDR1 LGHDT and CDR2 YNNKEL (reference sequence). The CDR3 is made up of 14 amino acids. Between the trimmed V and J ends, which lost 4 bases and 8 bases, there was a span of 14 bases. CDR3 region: CASSPPVRSGELFF. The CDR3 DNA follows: TGTGCCAGCAGCCCCCCTGTGAGGTCTGGGGAGCTGTTTTTT.

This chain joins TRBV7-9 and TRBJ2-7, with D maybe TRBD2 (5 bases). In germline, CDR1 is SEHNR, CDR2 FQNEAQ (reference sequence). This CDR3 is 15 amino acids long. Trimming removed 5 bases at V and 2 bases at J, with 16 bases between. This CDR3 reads CASSTSGLLTYEQYF. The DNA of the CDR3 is TGTGCCAGCAGCACCTCCGGACTGCTAACCTACGAGCAGTACTTC.

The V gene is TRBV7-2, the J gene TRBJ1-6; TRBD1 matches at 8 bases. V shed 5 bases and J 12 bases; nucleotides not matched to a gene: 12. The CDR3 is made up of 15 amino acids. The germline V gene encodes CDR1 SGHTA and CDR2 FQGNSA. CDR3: CASSAGQGGGRPLHF. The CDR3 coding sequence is TGTGCCAGCAGCGCAGGACAGGGAGGGGGGCGACCCCTCCACTTT.

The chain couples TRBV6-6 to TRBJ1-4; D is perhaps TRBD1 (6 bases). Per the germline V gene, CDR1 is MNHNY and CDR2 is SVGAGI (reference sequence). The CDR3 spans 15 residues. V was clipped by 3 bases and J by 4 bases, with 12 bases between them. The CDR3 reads CASSYGGQRNEKLFF. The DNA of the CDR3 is TGTGCCAGCAGTTATGGTGGACAGCGTAATGAAAAACTGTTTTTT.

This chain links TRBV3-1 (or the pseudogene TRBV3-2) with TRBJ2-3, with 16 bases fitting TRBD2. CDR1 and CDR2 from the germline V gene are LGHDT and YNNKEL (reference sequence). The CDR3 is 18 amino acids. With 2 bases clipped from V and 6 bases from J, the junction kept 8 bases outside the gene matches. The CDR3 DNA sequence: TGTGCCAGCAGCCAACATCTTTCGGGACTAGCGGGGGGGGATACGCAGTATTTT. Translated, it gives CASSQHLSGLAGGDTQYF.

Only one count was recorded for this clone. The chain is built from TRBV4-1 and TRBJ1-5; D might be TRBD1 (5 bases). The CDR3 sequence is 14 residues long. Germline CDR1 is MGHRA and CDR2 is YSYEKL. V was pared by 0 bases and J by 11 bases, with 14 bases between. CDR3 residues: CASSQESGARAQHF. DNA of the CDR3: TGCGCCAGCAGCCAAGAATCTGGGGCTAGGGCCCAGCATTTT.

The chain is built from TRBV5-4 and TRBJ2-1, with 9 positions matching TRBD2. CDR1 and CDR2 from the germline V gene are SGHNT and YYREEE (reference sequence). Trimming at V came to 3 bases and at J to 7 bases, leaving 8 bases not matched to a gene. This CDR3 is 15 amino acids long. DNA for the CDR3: TGTGCCAGCAGCTCAATGGGACTAGCCTCAAATGAGCAGTTCTTC. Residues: CASSSMGLASNEQFF.

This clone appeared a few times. CDR3 amino acids: CASSPAAGGPYEQYF. In DNA form, the CDR3 reads TGTGCCAGCAGTCCAGCGGCGGGAGGGCCCTACGAGCAGTACTTC. This chain uses TRBV7-9 with TRBJ2-7; 9 bases line up with TRBD2. The trim removed 6 bases at V and 2 bases at J, leaving 8 bases unmatched. This CDR3 has 15 amino acids. Germline V lookup: CDR1 SEHNR, CDR2 FQNEAQ (reference sequence).